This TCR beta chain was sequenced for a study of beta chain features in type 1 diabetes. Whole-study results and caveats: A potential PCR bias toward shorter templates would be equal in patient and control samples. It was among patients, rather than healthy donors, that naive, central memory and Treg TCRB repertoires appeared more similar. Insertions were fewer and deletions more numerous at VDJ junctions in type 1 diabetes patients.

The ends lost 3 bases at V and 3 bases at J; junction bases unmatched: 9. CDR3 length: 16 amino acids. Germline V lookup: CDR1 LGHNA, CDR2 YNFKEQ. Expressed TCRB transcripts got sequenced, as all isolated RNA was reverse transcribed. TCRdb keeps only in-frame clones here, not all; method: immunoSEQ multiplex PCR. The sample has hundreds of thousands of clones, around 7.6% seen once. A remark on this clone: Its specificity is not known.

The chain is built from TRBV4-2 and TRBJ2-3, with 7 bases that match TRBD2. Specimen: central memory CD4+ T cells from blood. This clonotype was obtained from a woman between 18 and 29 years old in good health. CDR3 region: CASSQNLAEKTDTQYF. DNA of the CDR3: TGTGCCAGCAGCCAGAACCTAGCGGAGAAAACAGATACGCAGTATTTT.